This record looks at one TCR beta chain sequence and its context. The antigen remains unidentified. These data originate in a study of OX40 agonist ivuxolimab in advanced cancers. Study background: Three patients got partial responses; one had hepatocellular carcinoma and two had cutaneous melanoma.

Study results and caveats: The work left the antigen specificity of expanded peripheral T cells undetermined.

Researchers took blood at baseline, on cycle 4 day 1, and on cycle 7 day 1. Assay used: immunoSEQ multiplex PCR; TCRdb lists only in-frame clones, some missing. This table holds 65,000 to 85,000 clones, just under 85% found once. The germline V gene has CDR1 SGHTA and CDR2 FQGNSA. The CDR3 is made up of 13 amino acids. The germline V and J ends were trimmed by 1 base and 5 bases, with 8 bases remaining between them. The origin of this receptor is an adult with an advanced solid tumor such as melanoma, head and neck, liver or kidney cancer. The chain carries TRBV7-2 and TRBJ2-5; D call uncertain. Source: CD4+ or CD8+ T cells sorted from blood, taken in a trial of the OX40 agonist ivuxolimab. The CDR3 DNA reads TGTGCCAGCAGCTTAGATCGGGCGGAGACCCAGTACTTC. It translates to CASSLDRAETQYF.